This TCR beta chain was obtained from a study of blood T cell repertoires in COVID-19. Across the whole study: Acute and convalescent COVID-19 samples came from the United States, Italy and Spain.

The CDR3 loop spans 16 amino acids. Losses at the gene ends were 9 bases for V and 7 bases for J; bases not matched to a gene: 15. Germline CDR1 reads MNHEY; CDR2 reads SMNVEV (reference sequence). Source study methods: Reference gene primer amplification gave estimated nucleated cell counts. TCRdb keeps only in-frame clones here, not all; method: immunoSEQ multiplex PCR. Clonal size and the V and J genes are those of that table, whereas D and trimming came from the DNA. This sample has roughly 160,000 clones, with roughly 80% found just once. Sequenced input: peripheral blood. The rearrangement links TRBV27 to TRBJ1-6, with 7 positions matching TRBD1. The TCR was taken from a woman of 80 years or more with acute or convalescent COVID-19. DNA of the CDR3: TGTGCCAGGGGGACAGAGATCCACCGGGCGAATTCACCCCTCCACTTT. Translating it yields CARGTEIHRANSPLHF.